A single sample gave rise to the 17 T cell receptor beta chains below, sequenced in a study of cytomegalovirus exposure and HLA in healthy donors. Primers: 60 Vbeta forward and 13 Jbeta reverse. The protocol was immunoSEQ multiplex PCR, while the TCRdb copy is restricted to in-frame clones and leaves out a portion. The sample's table shows 130,000 to 150,000 clones. Sequencing was carried out using PBMCs. The receptor set was obtained from a man aged 35 to 55 in good health and CMV-seronegative.

This chain connects TRBV2 to TRBJ2-3; 8 positions agree with TRBD1. CDR3 length: 14 residues. Germline-derived CDR1 and CDR2 are SNHLY and FYNNEI. The V and J ends lost 7 bases and 5 bases, in that order; junction bases with no gene match: 8. CDR3 loop: CASIDRGQGDTQYF. As DNA, the CDR3 is TGTGCCAGCATAGACAGGGGTCAGGGAGATACGCAGTATTTT.

The chain links TRBV11-2 to TRBJ1-1; 7 bases are shared with TRBD1. CDR3 length equals 13 residues. The J segment lost 8 bases and the V segment lost 5 bases, leaving 8 bases of the junction unmatched. CDR1 and CDR2 from the germline V gene are SGHAT and FQNNGV. CDR3 bases: TGTGCCAGCAGCGCACAAGGGGGCGCGGAAGCTTTCTTT. The encoded protein is CASSAQGGAEAFF.

The chain carries TRBV11-1 and TRBJ2-3; D gene ambiguous. V lost 7 bases and J 2 bases, leaving 10 bases between the germline ends. The CDR3 sequence is 13 residues long. The V gene's germline CDR1 is SGHAT and CDR2 FQDESV (reference sequence). The CDR3 region has the DNA TGTGCCAGCACACGACTCCTCACAGATACGCAGTATTTT. Its translation: CASTRLLTDTQYF.

The rearrangement links TRBV7-9 to TRBJ1-2; the D is unclear. The CDR3 has 14 residues. V was clipped by 5 bases and J by 2 bases, with 12 bases between them. Germline V gene data show CDR1 as SEHNR and CDR2 as FQNEAQ (reference sequence). CDR3 DNA sequence: TGTGCCAGCAGCCAAAGCGGGGAAAACTATGGCTACACCTTC. It is translated as CASSQSGENYGYTF.

V is TRBV5-6 and J is TRBJ1-2; 10 nucleotides align to TRBD1. The ends lost 4 bases at V and 4 bases at J; junction bases unmatched: 4. The germline CDR1 and CDR2 sequences are SGHDT and YYEEEE. This CDR3 is built from 14 residues. CDR3 in amino acids: CASSQDRGIYGYTF. For the CDR3, the DNA is TGTGCCAGCAGCCAGGACAGGGGGATCTATGGCTACACCTTC. Full variable domain (remainder filled in from reference TRBV5-6 and TRBJ1-2): DAGVTQSPTHLIKTRGQQVTLRCSPKSGHDTVSWYQQALGQGPQFIFQYYEEEERQRGNFPDRFSGHQFPNYSSELNVNALLLGDSALYLCASSQDRGIYGYTFGSGTRLTVV.

J is TRBJ1-5 and V is TRBV5-4, with 8 bases that match TRBD1. V dropped 4 bases and J dropped 6; count of bases not matched to a gene: 6. The CDR3 length is 14 residues. Germline V gene data show CDR1 as SGHNT and CDR2 as YYREEE (reference sequence). CDR3 residues: CASSPGTGIQPQHF. Here the CDR3 DNA reads TGTGCCAGCAGCCCCGGGACAGGAATTCAGCCCCAGCATTTT. The full variable domain, its missing parts supplied by reference TRBV5-4 and TRBJ1-5, is ETGVTQSPTHLIKTRGQQVTLRCSSQSGHNTVSWYQQALGQGPQFIFQYYREEENGRGNFPPRFSGLQFPNYSSELNVNALELDDSALYLCASSPGTGIQPQHFGDGTRLSIL.

The chain couples TRBV28 to TRBJ1-4; 10 bases map to TRBD1. This CDR3 has 17 residues. CDR1 and CDR2 from the germline V gene are MDHEN and SYDVKM. J gave up 8 bases and V 3 bases, and 12 bases lay outside the gene matches. DNA of the CDR3: TGTGCCAGCAGTTTGGGGGCACGACAGGGGGCAGGGGAAAAACTGTTTTTT. Amino acid sequence: CASSLGARQGAGEKLFF.

This chain joins TRBV7-9 and TRBJ2-5, with D possibly matching TRBD1 (6 bases). The CDR3 contains 15 residues. Germline V gene sequence: CDR1 SEHNR, CDR2 FQNEAQ (reference sequence). Deletions cut 2 bases from V and 1 base from J, with 11 bases between. The CDR3 region has the DNA TGTGCCAGCAGCTTACTGGGGGCGGGCCAAGAGACCCAGTACTTC. Its translation is CASSLLGAGQETQYF.

This chain connects TRBV7-2 to TRBJ2-7; 12 bases are shared with TRBD1. From germline, CDR1 is SGHTA and CDR2 FQGNSA. Germline trimming cut 3 bases from V and 6 bases from J; bases unmatched to any gene: 9. The CDR3 extends over 16 amino acids. This chain's CDR3 is CASSFYPGQGAVEQYF. Written as DNA, the CDR3 is TGTGCCAGCAGCTTTTACCCGGGACAGGGGGCTGTCGAGCAGTACTTC. Looking up the rest from reference TRBV7-2 and TRBJ2-7 gives the full variable domain: GAGVSQSPSNKVTEKGKDVELRCDPISGHTALYWYRQSLGQGLEFLIYFQGNSAPDKSGLPSDRFSAERTGGSVSTLTIQRTQQEDSAVYLCASSFYPGQGAVEQYFGPGTRLTVT.

The chain is built from TRBV5-4 and TRBJ1-1; D unresolved. Germline CDR1 reads SGHNT; CDR2 reads YYREEE (reference sequence). The CDR3 is 14 residues long. Between the trimmed V and J ends, which lost 1 base and 0 bases, there was a span of 7 bases. CDR3 region: CASSLQELNTEAFF. For the CDR3, the DNA is TGTGCCAGCAGCTTGCAGGAACTGAACACTGAAGCTTTCTTT.

The rearrangement links TRBV6-6 to TRBJ1-1; 9 positions agree with TRBD1. CDR1 MNHNY and CDR2 SVGAGI come from the germline V gene (reference sequence). V was pared by 2 bases and J by 0 bases, with 1 base of the junction left unmatched. The CDR3 has 15 amino acids. The CDR3 sequence is CASSYTGGLNTEAFF. The DNA for the CDR3 is TGTGCCAGCAGTTACACAGGGGGCCTGAACACTGAAGCTTTCTTT.

Worth noting for this clone: An end of the junction differs from the germline gene, which may be a read error. The V and J genes are TRBV7-6 and TRBJ2-7, with TRBD2 matching over 11 bases. The germline CDR1 and CDR2 sequences are SGHVS and FNYEAQ. CDR3 size: 16 residues. Written as DNA, the CDR3 is TGTGCCAGCAGCATAGCGGGGGGGGGAATCTCCTACGAGCAGTACTTC. Its translation is CASSIAGGGISYEQYF.

The chain carries TRBV19 and TRBJ1-2; tentative D call: TRBD1 (6 bases). V was pared by 7 bases and J by 1 base, with 19 bases between. CDR1 LNHDA and CDR2 SQIVND come from the germline V gene (reference sequence). The CDR3 has 16 amino acids. CDR3 nucleotides: TGTGCCAGTACCCCAAGGAGGACAGCCTATAACTATGGCTACACCTTC. Amino acid sequence: CASTPRRTAYNYGYTF.

The chain employs TRBV28 and TRBJ1-6; 7 bases align to TRBD1. The junction had 13 bases not matched to a gene; V was cut back by 1 base and J by 4 bases. CDR1 and CDR2 from the germline V gene are MDHEN and SYDVKM. This CDR3 contains 19 residues. CDR3 loop: CASSLSQQGDRFYNSPLHF. The DNA for the CDR3 is TGTGCCAGCAGTTTATCCCAGCAGGGGGACCGATTTTATAATTCACCCCTCCACTTT.

The DNA for the CDR3 is TGTGCCAGCACCCCGACAGGGATATACGAGCAGTACTTC. Translating it yields CASTPTGIYEQYF. This sequence joins TRBV7-2 and TRBJ2-7; 7 nucleotides match TRBD1. V trimming: 7 bases; J trimming: 4 bases; junction bases outside the gene matches: 7. From germline, CDR1 is SGHTA and CDR2 FQGNSA. This CDR3 comprises 13 residues.

This chain connects TRBV5-4 to TRBJ1-2; D is ambiguous. This CDR3 comprises 13 residues. V was clipped by 4 bases and J by 7 bases, with 14 bases between them. Germline lookup yields CDR1 SGHNT and CDR2 YYREEE (reference sequence). CDR3: CASSPPTGSGYTF. The CDR3 nucleotides are TGTGCCAGCAGCCCCCCCACGGGGAGTGGCTACACCTTC.

The chain links TRBV29-1 to TRBJ2-5; 12 bases fit TRBD2. Germline CDR1 is SQVTM and CDR2 is ANQGSEA. V lost 7 bases and J lost 5; bases outside the gene matches: 11. There are 15 residues in the CDR3. The DNA of the CDR3 is TGCAGCGGATCTAGCGGGGGGGCCGTAGGGGAGACCCAGTACTTC. Translation gives CSGSSGGAVGETQYF.